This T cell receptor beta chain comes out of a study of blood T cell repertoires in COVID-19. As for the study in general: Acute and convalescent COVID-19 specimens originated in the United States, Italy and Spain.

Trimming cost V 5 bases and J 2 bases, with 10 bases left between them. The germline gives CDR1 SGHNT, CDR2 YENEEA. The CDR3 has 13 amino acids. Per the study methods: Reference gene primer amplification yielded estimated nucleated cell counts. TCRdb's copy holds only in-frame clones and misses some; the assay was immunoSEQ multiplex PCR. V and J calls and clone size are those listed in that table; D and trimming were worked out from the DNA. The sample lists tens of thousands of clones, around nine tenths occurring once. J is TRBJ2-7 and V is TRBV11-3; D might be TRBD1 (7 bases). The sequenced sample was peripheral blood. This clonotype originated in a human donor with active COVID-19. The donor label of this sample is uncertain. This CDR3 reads CASSVRGAYEQYF. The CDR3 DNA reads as TGTGCCAGCAGCGTCAGGGGGGCCTACGAGCAGTACTTC. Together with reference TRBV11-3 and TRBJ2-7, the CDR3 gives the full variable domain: EAGVVQSPRYKIIEKKQPVAFWCNPISGHNTLYWYLQNLGQGPELLIRYENEEAVDDSQLPKDRFSAERLKGVDSTLKIQPAELGDSAVYLCASSVRGAYEQYFGPGTRLTVT.